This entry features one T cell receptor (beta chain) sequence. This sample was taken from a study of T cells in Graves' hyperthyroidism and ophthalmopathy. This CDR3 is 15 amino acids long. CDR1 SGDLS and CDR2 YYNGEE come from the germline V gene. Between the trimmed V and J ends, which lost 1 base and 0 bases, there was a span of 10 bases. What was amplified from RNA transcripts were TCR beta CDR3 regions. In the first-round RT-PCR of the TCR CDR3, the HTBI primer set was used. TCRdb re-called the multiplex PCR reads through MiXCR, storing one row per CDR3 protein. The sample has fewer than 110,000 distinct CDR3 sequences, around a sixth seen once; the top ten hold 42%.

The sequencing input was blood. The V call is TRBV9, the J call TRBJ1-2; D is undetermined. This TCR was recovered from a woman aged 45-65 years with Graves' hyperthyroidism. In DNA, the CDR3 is TGTGCCAGCAGCGTAAAGGGAACTACTAACTATGGCTACACCTTC. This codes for CASSVKGTTNYGYTF.